The next 11 T cell receptor beta chains were all read from a single sample in a study of blood T cell repertoires in COVID-19. Generated by immunoSEQ multiplex PCR, the TCRdb table keeps only in-frame clones and is missing some. The table has over 90,000 clones, 84% seen once. Source material: peripheral blood. All receptors come from a human donor in a cohort sampled during active COVID-19.

The CDR3 DNA sequence: TGCGCCAGCAGCAAGACGGGGTTAGCTAGCACAGATACGCAGTATTTT. This encodes CASSKTGLASTDTQYF. J is TRBJ2-3 and V is TRBV5-1, with D possibly TRBD2 on 5 matching bases. The CDR3 length is 16 residues. V lost 4 bases to trimming and J lost 0 bases, with 15 bases between them. Germline CDR1 reads SGHRS; CDR2 reads YFSETQ.

The chain carries TRBV7-9 and TRBJ2-1; 10 bases match TRBD1. CDR3 size: 15 residues. Germline values: CDR1 SEHNR, CDR2 FQNEAQ (reference sequence). The ends lost 3 bases at V and 9 bases at J; junction bases unmatched: 8. The DNA of the CDR3 is TGTGCCAGCAGCTTTGGACAGGGGGGAGTAGGTGAGCAGTTCTTC. As protein: CASSFGQGGVGEQFF.

Here the CDR3 reads CASSAVAANYGYTF. CDR3 coding DNA: TGTGCCAGCAGCGCGGTAGCGGCTAACTATGGCTACACCTTC. V and J are TRBV9 and TRBJ1-2; no clear D. Germline CDR1 and CDR2: SGDLS and YYNGEE. The V end lost 3 bases, the J end lost 0 bases, and 9 bases lay between the germline ends. CDR3 length: 14 residues.

This clone was observed a few times. The V and J genes are TRBV5-1 and TRBJ2-1; 7 nucleotides align to TRBD2. The CDR3 length is 15 residues. Germline V CDR1 and CDR2: SGHRS, YFSETQ. Trimming cost V 0 bases and J 4 bases; bases outside gene matches: 4. This CDR3 is CASSLASGEYNEQFF. The CDR3 nucleotides read TGCGCCAGCAGCTTGGCCAGCGGGGAATACAATGAGCAGTTCTTC.

CDR3: CSAIDGLTSSYNEQFF. The CDR3 DNA reads TGCAGTGCTATTGATGGACTGACGAGCTCCTACAATGAGCAGTTCTTC. The chain uses TRBV20-1 and TRBJ2-1; TRBD2 is a possible D gene (5 bases). V lost 4 bases and J lost 0, with 16 bases in between. CDR3 length equals 16 residues. Germline CDR1 is DFQATT and CDR2 is SNEGSKA (reference sequence).

V and J are TRBV11-2 and TRBJ2-3; possible D gene TRBD2, 5 bases. This CDR3 has 15 residues. Germline lookup yields CDR1 SGHAT and CDR2 FQNNGV. Trimming shortened V by 4 bases and J by 2 bases, and 13 bases separated the two germline ends. In DNA form, the CDR3 reads TGTGCCAGCAGCTCACCGGGGATCCCCACAGATACGCAGTATTTT. Residues: CASSSPGIPTDTQYF.

Only one count was recorded for this clone. The chain combines TRBV6-5 with TRBJ2-7; TRBD2 matches 12 bases. V was clipped by 6 bases and J by 3 bases; unmatched bases: 3. This CDR3 is 14 amino acids long. Germline V CDR1 and CDR2: MNHEY, SVGAGI. The CDR3 coding sequence is TGTGCCAGCAGGTCTAGCGGGGGGGGCTACGAGCAGTACTTC. It yields the protein CASRSSGGGYEQYF.

The table lists this clone with a count of one. The chain joins TRBV11-1 to TRBJ2-4; 12 bases agree with TRBD2. CDR1 is SGHAT, CDR2 FQDESV, per germline (reference sequence). CDR3 length: 18 amino acids. With 0 bases clipped from V and 3 bases from J, the junction kept 6 bases outside the gene matches. The CDR3 nucleotides read TGTGCCAGCAGCTTAGCTGGGACTAGCGGGTTGGGCAAAAACATTCAGTACTTC. It encodes CASSLAGTSGLGKNIQYF.

This clone was counted a single time. The chain combines TRBV18 with TRBJ2-7; 7 nucleotides match TRBD1. CDR3 size: 14 residues. Germline-derived CDR1 and CDR2 are KGHSH and LQKENI. Trimming removed 2 bases from V and 4 bases from J; junction bases left unmatched: 5. CDR3 residues: CASSPVGTAYEQYF. CDR3 coding DNA: TGTGCCAGCTCACCAGTCGGGACAGCATACGAGCAGTACTTC.

V gene TRBV7-2 combines with J gene TRBJ2-1; TRBD2 matches 7 bases. Germline values: CDR1 SGHTA, CDR2 FQGNSA. With V trimmed by 4 bases and J by 10 bases, 4 bases remained unmatched. There are 12 residues in the CDR3. The CDR3 region is CASSSFGGEQFF. The CDR3 DNA reads as TGTGCCAGCAGCTCATTCGGGGGGGAGCAGTTCTTC.

The chain has TRBV28 and TRBJ2-7; 12 positions match TRBD2. The CDR3 contains 14 residues. The junction had 7 bases not matched to a gene; V was cut back by 6 bases and J by 7 bases. Germline V gene sequence: CDR1 MDHEN, CDR2 SYDVKM. CDR3 coding DNA: TGTGCCAGCAGACCTAGCGGGGGGGCAGGGGAGCAGTACTTC. Amino acids: CASRPSGGAGEQYF.